These 2 T cell receptor beta chains were sequenced from one sample in a study of cytomegalovirus exposure and HLA in healthy donors. The PCR contained 60 Vbeta and 13 Jbeta primers. Sequencing used immunoSEQ multiplex PCR; TCRdb keeps in-frame clones, though not all of them. This sample has 150,000 to 200,000 clones, with approximately 82% found just once. Sequenced sample: PBMCs. The receptors originated from a man aged 18-30 years in good health and CMV-seropositive.

J is TRBJ1-1 and V is TRBV5-4, with 10 bases fitting TRBD1. J was trimmed by 4 bases and V by 3 bases; bases with no gene match: 6. Germline lookup yields CDR1 SGHNT and CDR2 YYREEE (reference sequence). CDR3 length: 15 residues. The CDR3 protein is CASSSRDRGSTEAFF. DNA of the CDR3: TGTGCCAGCAGCTCCCGGGACAGGGGTAGCACTGAAGCTTTCTTT.

This clone was counted between two and nine times. The chain couples TRBV7-9 to TRBJ2-3; 8 nucleotides line up with TRBD2. CDR3 size: 16 residues. Losses at the gene ends were 6 bases for V and 3 bases for J; bases not matched to a gene: 11. Germline CDR1 reads SEHNR; CDR2 reads FQNEAQ (reference sequence). The DNA of the CDR3 is TGTGCCAGCAGACACGATTTAGCGGGAAGGACAGATACGCAGTATTTT. Protein: CASRHDLAGRTDTQYF.